This T cell receptor (beta chain) was recovered during a study of T cells after yellow fever vaccination (dated by TCRdb to about 2019). As for the study more broadly: Libraries from fractions with low cell numbers were prepared with the SMART-Seq v4 Ultra Low Input RNA kit. Bulk PBMC replicates and cell subsets were isolated from blood drawn at multiple timepoints before and after both primary and secondary immunization. To follow T-cell clones before and after both primary and booster YFV17D yellow fever vaccination, bulk TCR alpha and beta repertoires underwent longitudinal sequencing. Two healthy male donors, one aged 18 to 30 and one aged 30 to 40 years, were included in the cohort.

On the study overall, not on this receptor specifically: Only a couple of donors were included in the study, so the extent to which the findings can be generalized is limited. After the booster, most of the clones that had expanded following primary vaccination were detected again (about 95% of CD4 and around nine tenths of CD8), which suggests that memory was broadly maintained. Compared with the primary T-cell response, the secondary T-cell response was faster but weaker, reaching its peak on day 5 rather than on day 15. A small share of clonotypes was detected in both CD4 and CD8 compartments, with the overlap likely arising from convergent recombination. FACS-sorted repertoires could contain abundant contaminating clonotypes from the bulk population, so computational filtering was required.

TCR cDNA was made using 5'RACE template switching, a step that added a universal primer site and unique molecular identifiers. Priming for cDNA synthesis came from both the TCR alpha and TCR beta constant segments. Library amplification involved two PCR steps, and the second step added sample barcodes and sequencing adapters. Sequencing of libraries was done on Illumina HiSeq 2500 (2x100 bp) or NovaSeq (2x150 bp). Per the authors' processing: Demultiplexing of reads and collapsing into UMI consensus sequences were performed with MIGEC, and V(D)J alignment was carried out with MiXCR. Clonotypes responding to the vaccine were identified with edgeR on replicate PBMC samples, with the criteria of FDR below 0.01 and a log2 fold change above 5 up to day 15. Each bulk clonotype was labeled CD4 or CD8 based on which sequenced repertoire, CD4 or CD8, contained the clonotype at higher abundance. The public reads were reprocessed in TCRdb via fastp at Q25 and MiXCR, keeping in-frame beta chains. Rows matching on CDR3 protein sequence are summarized as one entry with the most common DNA and genes. The V and J calls here are based on TCRdb, not the publication. Counted in this sample were around 530,000 distinct CDR3 sequences; about 15% of them appeared once. Clones ranked in the top ten supply roughly 17% of the sample.

The V and J ends are trimmed by 8 bases and 9 bases, leaving 17 bases between them. The germline V gene yields SGHDT for CDR1 and YYEEEE for CDR2. The CDR3 spans 12 residues, from the cysteine through the phenylalanine. Only CDR3 DNA is held: 36 bases, read in frame from base 1. To note about this clonotype: Its antigen is still unknown. No per-base quality is available; no much larger clone lies one base away.

The treatment or condition label here, explained by the study, means: live attenuated yellow fever vaccine strain. At each blood-draw timepoint, two biological replicates of bulk PBMCs were collected. PBMCs were isolated from peripheral blood using a standard Ficoll-Paque protocol. RNA was extracted with TriZol from bulk PBMCs, CD4 and CD8 fractions, and dextramer-positive and dextramer-negative fractions. The chain is encoded by TRBV5-6 joined to TRBJ1-2; the D gene remains uncertain. Specimen: PBMCs, collected less than 6 days after the first yellow fever vaccination. The TCR comes from a man aged 18-30 years who received the YFV17D yellow fever vaccine. The CDR3 loop reads CARGPGLYCYTF. At the DNA level, the sequence is TGTGCCAGGGGCCCCGGGCTCTACTGCTACACCTTC.